The 8 T cell receptor beta chains reported below all come from one sample, sequenced in a study of radiotherapy plus CTLA-4 blockade in lung cancer. Profiled with immunoSEQ multiplex PCR; TCRdb holds only in-frame clones, not every one. The table includes tens of thousands of clones, approximately 80% detected once. The specimen comprised peripheral blood, sampled from a patient treated with radiotherapy plus ipilimumab. These receptors originate from a human donor with non-small cell lung cancer who had a complete response to radiotherapy plus ipilimumab.

The J gene is TRBJ2-3, the V gene TRBV11-2; D possibly corresponds to TRBD2 (6 bases). V gave up 5 bases and J gave up 3 bases, with 9 bases separating them. CDR1 and CDR2 (germline): SGHAT, FQNNGV. The CDR3 has 13 residues. CDR3 residues: CASSGEVTDTQYF. Here the CDR3 DNA reads TGTGCCAGCAGCGGGGAGGTAACAGATACGCAGTATTTT.

The V call is TRBV27, the J call TRBJ2-7; 7 bases are shared with TRBD1. The CDR3 is 19 residues long. Germline V lookup: CDR1 MNHEY, CDR2 SMNVEV (reference sequence). V shed 5 bases, J shed 2 bases, and the junction held 21 bases outside the gene matches. The CDR3 DNA follows: TGTGCCAGCAGTCCGCCTCGTATCCTCGACAGGGCGGACCCCTACGAGCAGTACGTC. Its translation: CASSPPRILDRADPYEQYV.

V gene TRBV28 combines with J gene TRBJ2-2; D may be TRBD1 (6 bases). The CDR3 extends over 14 amino acids. The V end lost 4 bases, the J end lost 3 bases, and 9 bases lay between the germline ends. The germline CDR1 and CDR2 sequences are MDHEN and SYDVKM. In nucleotides, the CDR3 is TGTGCCAGCAGTTCCGGACAGCACACCGGGGAGCTGTTTTTT. Translated, it gives CASSSGQHTGELFF.

The chain has TRBV6-1 and TRBJ1-1; 9 positions match TRBD1. This CDR3 spans 15 amino acids. Germline V gene lookup returns CDR1 MNHNS and CDR2 SASEGT. The J segment lost 5 bases and the V segment lost 2 bases, leaving 6 bases of the junction unmatched. The CDR3 sequence: CASSEMGTGRTEAFF. As DNA, the CDR3 is TGTGCCAGCAGTGAAATGGGGACAGGGAGAACTGAAGCTTTCTTT.

The V gene is TRBV7-2, the J gene TRBJ1-4; no clear D. The length of the CDR3 is 15 residues. Germline V lookup: CDR1 SGHTA, CDR2 FQGNSA. V was trimmed by 5 bases and J by 7 bases, leaving 17 bases between them. DNA for the CDR3: TGTGCCAGCAGCCCTACACCGGGATCGATTGAAAAACTGTTTTTT. Its translation is CASSPTPGSIEKLFF.

V gene TRBV27 combines with J gene TRBJ1-1, with 8 bases identical to TRBD1. The CDR3 covers 16 residues. With 0 bases clipped from V and 5 bases from J, the junction kept 8 bases outside the gene matches. CDR1 and CDR2 from the germline V gene are MNHEY and SMNVEV (reference sequence). The CDR3 DNA reads TGTGCCAGCAGTTTATCAGGACAGGGAGCGAGGACTGAAGCTTTCTTT. Translated, it gives CASSLSGQGARTEAFF.

The gene calls are TRBV27 and TRBJ2-7, with D possibly TRBD1 on 6 matching bases. The V gene's germline CDR1 is MNHEY and CDR2 SMNVEV (reference sequence). The CDR3 consists of 16 residues. Deletions cut 0 bases from V and 2 bases from J, with 14 bases between. CDR3 residues: CASSLSFGRGTYEQYF. The DNA for the CDR3 is TGTGCCAGCAGTTTATCGTTCGGCAGGGGTACCTACGAGCAGTACTTC.

The gene calls are TRBV4-3 and TRBJ2-3; D gene unclear. Germline CDR1 LGHNA, CDR2 YSLEER. The CDR3 is made up of 13 amino acids. V lost 0 bases, J lost 4 bases, and 5 bases lay in between. The DNA for the CDR3 is TGCGCCAGCAGCCAAGATTATGCAGATACGCAGTATTTT. It encodes CASSQDYADTQYF.